Below are 16 T cell receptor beta chains sequenced from a single sample in a study of immune cell composition in non-small cell lung cancer. Normal lung was taken at the farthest possible site, at least 3 cm from tumour. The repertoire was sequenced with immunoSEQ multiplex PCR; TCRdb's copy has only in-frame clones and lacks some. The data contain about 5,900 clones, 70% to 90% of them singletons. Sequencing was done on a sample of non-adjacent lung tissue. All receptors come from a human donor with non-small cell lung cancer.

This clone was recorded only once. The chain couples TRBV12-2 to TRBJ2-1; the table names TRBD2, a call not compared with the DNA. TRBV12-2 is an annotated pseudogene. The CDR3 totals 16 residues. The CDR3 coding sequence is TGTGCAAGTCGCTCCCCAAACGGCGGGAGTTGCCATGAGCAGTTCTTC. This gives the protein CASRSPNGGSCHEQFF.

This clone occurred once. This rearrangement joins TRBV4-3 to TRBJ1-2; D may be TRBD1 (5 bases). Germline V gene sequence: CDR1 LGHNA, CDR2 YSLEER. With 0 bases removed from V and 6 bases from J, the gap between germline ends came to 11 bases. The CDR3 has 14 amino acids. CDR3 nucleotide sequence: TGCGCCAGCAGCCAAGATCCCAGGGTTCATGGCTACACCTTC. It codes for CASSQDPRVHGYTF.

This chain links TRBV7-7 with TRBJ2-1, with 7 nucleotides matching TRBD1. The CDR3 length is 13 residues. The germline gives CDR1 SSHAT, CDR2 FNYEAQ (reference sequence). Germline trimming cut 4 bases from V and 5 bases from J; bases unmatched to any gene: 2. In nucleotides, the CDR3 is TGTGCCAGCAGCTCGGGACAGAACAATGAGCAGTTCTTC. This translates into CASSSGQNNEQFF.

The rearrangement uses TRBV7-2 and TRBJ2-7, with 8 bases lining up with TRBD2. CDR3 length: 14 amino acids. J was trimmed by 7 bases and V by 2 bases; bases with no gene match: 7. The germline V gene encodes CDR1 SGHTA and CDR2 FQGNSA. The CDR3 protein is CASSLMGLDWEQYF. CDR3 DNA: TGTGCCAGCAGCTTAATGGGACTAGACTGGGAGCAGTACTTC.

Comment on this clone: Sequence at one end of the junction differs from germline and may be a read error. This chain uses TRBV5-3 with TRBJ1-2; the D gene is possibly TRBD1 (6 bases). TRBV5-3 is classed as an ORF, of uncertain function. CDR3 size: 11 residues. This CDR3 reads CASSLAGGGTF. CDR3 sequence (DNA): TGTGCCAGCAGCTTGGCTGGGGGCGGCACCTTC.

The chain uses TRBV4-1 and TRBJ1-3; the D is unclear. This CDR3 is 16 amino acids long. Germline assignment: CDR1 MGHRA and CDR2 YSYEKL. V was shortened by 0 bases and J by 4 bases, with 13 bases between the two germline ends. The CDR3 protein is CASSQDYFGVGNTIYF. The CDR3, as DNA: TGCGCCAGCAGCCAAGATTATTTCGGGGTCGGAAACACCATATATTTT.

The chain combines TRBV5-1 with TRBJ2-5; D is undetermined. Trimming cost V 4 bases and J 5 bases, with 9 bases left between them. The CDR3 consists of 12 residues. The germline V gene encodes CDR1 SGHRS and CDR2 YFSETQ. The CDR3 here is CASSPSRETQYF. CDR3 sequence (DNA): TGCGCCAGCAGCCCATCACGGGAGACCCAGTACTTC. Together with reference TRBV5-1 and TRBJ2-5, the CDR3 gives the full variable domain: KAGVTQTPRYLIKTRGQQVTLSCSPISGHRSVSWYQQTPGQGLQFLFEYFSETQRNKGNFPGRFSGRQFSNSRSEMNVSTLELGDSALYLCASSPSRETQYFGPGTRLLVL.

The CDR3 reads CASSPRDRQETQYF. In DNA, the CDR3 is TGCGCCAGCAGCCCCCGGGACAGGCAAGAGACCCAGTACTTC. This chain joins TRBV5-1 and TRBJ2-5; 8 bases line up with TRBD1. The CDR3 runs to 14 residues. V was pared by 4 bases and J by 2 bases, with 4 bases of the junction left unmatched. The germline CDR1 and CDR2 sequences are SGHRS and YFSETQ.

The chain recombines TRBV27 with TRBJ1-1; 7 positions match TRBD1. V dropped 2 bases and J dropped 4; count of bases not matched to a gene: 4. The germline gives CDR1 MNHEY, CDR2 SMNVEV (reference sequence). The CDR3 is 14 amino acids. The CDR3: CASSLTGAGTEAFF. CDR3 DNA sequence: TGTGCCAGCAGTTTAACAGGGGCGGGCACTGAAGCTTTCTTT.

This chain links TRBV5-1 with TRBJ1-1; 7 bases align to TRBD1. The length of the CDR3 is 14 residues. V shed 0 bases, J shed 5 bases, and the junction held 4 bases outside the gene matches. The V gene's germline CDR1 is SGHRS and CDR2 YFSETQ. The CDR3 here is CASSLEGQRTEAFF. Here the CDR3 DNA reads TGCGCCAGCAGCTTGGAGGGACAGAGGACTGAAGCTTTCTTT.

This chain uses TRBV9 with TRBJ2-1; D is perhaps TRBD2 (5 bases). This CDR3 spans 15 amino acids. V was shortened by 2 bases and J by 2 bases, with 11 bases between the two germline ends. Germline-derived CDR1 and CDR2 are SGDLS and YYNGEE. The CDR3 spells CASSVSGIAYNEQFF. CDR3 bases: TGTGCCAGCAGCGTGAGCGGTATAGCCTACAATGAGCAGTTCTTC.

This clone has a handful of counts. The chain couples TRBV4-1 to TRBJ1-1, with D possibly TRBD1 on 6 matching bases. The germline gives CDR1 MGHRA, CDR2 YSYEKL. This CDR3 has 14 amino acids. Trimming removed 4 bases at V and 0 bases at J, with 9 bases between. In DNA, the CDR3 is TGCGCCAGCAGCCGGGCAGGGGTGAACACTGAAGCTTTCTTT. It specifies CASSRAGVNTEAFF.

This clone is a singleton in its sample. The J gene is TRBJ2-3, the V gene TRBV29-1; 10 nucleotides match TRBD2. Trimming at V came to 3 bases and at J to 4 bases, leaving 4 bases not matched to a gene. CDR1 and CDR2 (germline): SQVTM, ANQGSEA. CDR3 length: 14 residues. CDR3 sequence: CSVDRLAGPDTQYF. DNA for the CDR3: TGCAGCGTTGACCGACTAGCGGGCCCAGATACGCAGTATTTT.

The V and J genes are TRBV5-4 and TRBJ2-1; D unresolved. CDR1 and CDR2 (germline): SGHNT, YYREEE (reference sequence). The CDR3 is 13 amino acids. The V gene lost 6 bases and the J gene lost 4 bases, with 11 bases spanning the gap. The CDR3 DNA reads TGTGCCAGCACTGTGACTGGGTACAATGAGCAGTTCTTC. Its translation: CASTVTGYNEQFF.

V gene TRBV12-5 combines with J gene TRBJ2-1; 10 bases are shared with TRBD2. The CDR3 is 14 residues long. Germline V lookup: CDR1 LGHNT, CDR2 FRNRAP. V was clipped by 5 bases and J by 5 bases; unmatched bases: 3. The CDR3 protein is CASGPGTSDNEQFF. For the CDR3, the DNA is TGTGCTAGTGGTCCGGGGACTAGCGACAATGAGCAGTTCTTC.

V and J are TRBV5-4 and TRBJ2-1; the match to TRBD2 covers 9 bases. The germline gives CDR1 SGHNT, CDR2 YYREEE (reference sequence). The CDR3 is 15 residues long. V gave up 4 bases and J gave up 1 base; unmatched junction bases: 3. This chain's CDR3 is CASSKSGRSYNEQFF. For the CDR3, the DNA is TGTGCCAGCAGCAAGAGCGGGAGGTCCTACAATGAGCAGTTCTTC.